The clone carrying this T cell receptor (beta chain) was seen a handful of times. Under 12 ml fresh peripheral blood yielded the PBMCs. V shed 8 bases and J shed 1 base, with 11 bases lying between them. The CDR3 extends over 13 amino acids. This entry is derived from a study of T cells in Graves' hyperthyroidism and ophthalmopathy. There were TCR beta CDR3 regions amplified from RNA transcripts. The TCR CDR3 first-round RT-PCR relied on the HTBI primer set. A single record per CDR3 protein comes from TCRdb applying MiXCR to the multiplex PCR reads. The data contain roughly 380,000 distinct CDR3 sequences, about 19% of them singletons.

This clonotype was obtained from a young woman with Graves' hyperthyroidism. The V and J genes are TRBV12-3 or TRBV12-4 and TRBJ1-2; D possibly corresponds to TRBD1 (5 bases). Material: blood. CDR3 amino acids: CASGRTLNYGYTF. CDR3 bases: TGTGCCAGCGGAAGGACACTTAACTATGGCTACACCTTC.